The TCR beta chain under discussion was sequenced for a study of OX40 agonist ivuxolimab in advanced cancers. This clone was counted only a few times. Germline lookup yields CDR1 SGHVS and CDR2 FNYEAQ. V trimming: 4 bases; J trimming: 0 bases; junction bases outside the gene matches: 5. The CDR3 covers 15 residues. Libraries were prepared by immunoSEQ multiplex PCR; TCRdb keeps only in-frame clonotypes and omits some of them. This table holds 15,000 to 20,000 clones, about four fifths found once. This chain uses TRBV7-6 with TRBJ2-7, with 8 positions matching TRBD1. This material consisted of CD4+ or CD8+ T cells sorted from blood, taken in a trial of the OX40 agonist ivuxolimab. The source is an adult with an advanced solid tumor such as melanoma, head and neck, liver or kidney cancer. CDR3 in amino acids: CASSSGTGFSYEQYF. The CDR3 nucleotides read TGTGCCAGCAGCTCCGGGACAGGTTTCTCCTACGAGCAGTACTTC.